This T cell receptor beta chain was profiled in a study of blood T cell repertoires in COVID-19. For the study at large: There were acute and convalescent COVID-19 samples, and they came from the United States, Italy and Spain.

The CDR3 covers 15 residues. V was clipped by 1 base and J by 7 bases; unmatched bases: 7. Germline CDR1 reads LGHNA; CDR2 reads YSLEER. Produced via immunoSEQ multiplex PCR; TCRdb's table is partial and in-frame only. The data contain roughly 120,000 clones, 90% to 95% of them singletons. Seattle patients were enrolled while actively infected and followed longitudinally. This TCR derives from a man aged 50-60 years with COVID-19, enrolled during active disease. Input material: peripheral blood. The chain joins TRBV4-3 to TRBJ1-5, with 7 nucleotides matching TRBD1. CDR3 sequence: CASSQVRGGGQPQHF. In nucleotides, the CDR3 is TGCGCCAGCAGCCAAGTGCGAGGGGGCGGACAGCCCCAGCATTTT.